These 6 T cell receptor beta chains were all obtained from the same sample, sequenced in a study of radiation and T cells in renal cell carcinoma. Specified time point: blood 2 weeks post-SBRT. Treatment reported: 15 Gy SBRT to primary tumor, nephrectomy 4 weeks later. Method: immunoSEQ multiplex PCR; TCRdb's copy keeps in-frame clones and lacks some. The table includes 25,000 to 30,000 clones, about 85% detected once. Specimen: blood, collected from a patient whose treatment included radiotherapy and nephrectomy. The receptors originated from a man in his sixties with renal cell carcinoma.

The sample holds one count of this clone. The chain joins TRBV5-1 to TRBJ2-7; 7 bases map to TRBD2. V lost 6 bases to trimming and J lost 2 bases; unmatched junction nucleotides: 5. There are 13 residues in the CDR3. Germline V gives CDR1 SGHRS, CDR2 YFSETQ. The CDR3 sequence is CASTTSHTYEQYF. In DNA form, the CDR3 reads TGCGCCAGCACGACTAGCCACACCTACGAGCAGTACTTC.

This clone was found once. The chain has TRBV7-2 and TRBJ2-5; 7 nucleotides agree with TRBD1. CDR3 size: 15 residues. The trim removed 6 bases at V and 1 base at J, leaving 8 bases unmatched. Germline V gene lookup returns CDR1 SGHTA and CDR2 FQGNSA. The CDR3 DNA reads TGTGCCAGCAGATCAGGGACAGCGGTCCAAGAGACCCAGTACTTC. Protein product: CASRSGTAVQETQYF.

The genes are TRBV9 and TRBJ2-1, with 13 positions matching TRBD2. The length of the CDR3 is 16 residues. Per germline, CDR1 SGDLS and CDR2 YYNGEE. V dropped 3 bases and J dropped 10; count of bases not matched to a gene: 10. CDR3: CASSARTSGSVGEQFF. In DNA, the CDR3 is TGTGCCAGCAGCGCCCGGACTAGCGGGAGCGTCGGAGAGCAGTTCTTC. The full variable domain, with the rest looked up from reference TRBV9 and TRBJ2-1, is DSGVTQTPKHLITATGQRVTLRCSPRSGDLSVYWYQQSLDQGLQFLIQYYNGEERAKGNILERFSAQQFPDLHSELNLSSLELGDSALYFCASSARTSGSVGEQFFGPGTRLTVL.

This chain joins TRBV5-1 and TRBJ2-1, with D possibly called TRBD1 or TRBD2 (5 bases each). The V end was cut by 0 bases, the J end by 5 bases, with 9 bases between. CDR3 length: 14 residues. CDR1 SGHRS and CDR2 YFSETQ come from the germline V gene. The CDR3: CASSLVPGHNEQFF. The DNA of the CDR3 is TGCGCCAGCAGCTTGGTGCCGGGACACAATGAGCAGTTCTTC.

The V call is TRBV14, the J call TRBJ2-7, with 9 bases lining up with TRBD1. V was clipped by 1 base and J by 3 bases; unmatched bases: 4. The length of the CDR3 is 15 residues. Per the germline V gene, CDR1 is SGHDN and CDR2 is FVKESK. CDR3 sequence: CASSQGRTGVYEQYF. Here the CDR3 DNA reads TGTGCCAGCAGCCAAGGTAGGACAGGGGTCTACGAGCAGTACTTC.

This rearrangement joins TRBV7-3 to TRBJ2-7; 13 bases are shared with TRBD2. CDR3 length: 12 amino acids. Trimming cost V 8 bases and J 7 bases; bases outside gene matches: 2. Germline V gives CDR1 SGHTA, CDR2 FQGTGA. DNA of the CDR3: TGTGCCAGCTCACTAGCGGGAGGGGAGCAGTACTTC. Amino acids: CASSLAGGEQYF.